This TCR beta chain is from a study of T cells in localized non-small cell lung cancer. Study-wide results and caveats: Sequencing, confined to only one tumor region, leaves heterogeneity possible. Higher blood T cell density went with longer overall survival. The appearance of a median roughly 56 of the top 100 tumor clones was seen in adjacent lung.

The CDR3 covers 15 residues. After removal of 4 bases from V and 3 bases from J, the junction contained 6 bases not matched to a gene. CDR1 is SGDLS and CDR2 is YYNGEE in the germline V gene. Profiling relied on immunoSEQ multiplex PCR, and the TCRdb table lists in-frame clones only, not all of them. Among 60,000 or so clones listed, roughly four fifths were seen once. Notes on this clone: Antigen specificity is unknown.

The material sequenced was PBMCs, taken before any cancer treatment. This TCR came from a man aged 40-75 years with stage II lung adenocarcinoma. The chain links TRBV9 to TRBJ2-1; TRBD2 matches 8 bases. CDR3 in amino acids: CASSSGTRLYNEQFF. The CDR3, as DNA: TGTGCCAGCAGCTCCGGGACTAGGCTCTACAATGAGCAGTTCTTC.